A selection of T cell receptor beta chains follows, all from one sample in a study of shared clonotypes between healthy human individuals. The repertoire was sequenced with immunoSEQ multiplex PCR; TCRdb's copy has only in-frame clones and lacks some. The sample contains 1,400,000 or so clones, 98% to 99% of which appear only once. Sequencing was done on a sample of naive CD4+ T cells sorted from blood. Every receptor here comes from a man aged 25-40 years in good health. The CDR3 runs from the conserved cysteine through the conserved F or W. Fields, in order: D gene, J gene, V gene, clone size, CDR3 DNA, CDR3 protein. The D gene is left open where the match is weak. Size values are once, few and many counts, or a class for expanded clones, and some rows have none.

D: -; J: TRBJ2-3; V: TRBV9; size: -; DNA: TGTGCCAGCAGCGCACTCACAGATACGCAGTATTTT; CDR3: CASSALTDTQYF
D: TRBD2; J: TRBJ2-1; V: TRBV5-1; size: -; DNA: TGCGCCAGCAGCTTGAGAAGCGGGAGGACCTACAATGAGCAGTTCTTC; CDR3: CASSLRSGRTYNEQFF
D: TRBD2; J: TRBJ2-5; V: TRBV6-5; size: -; DNA: TGTGCCAGCAGTTGGTCGCTTGGCGGGGGACAAGAGACCCAGTACTTC; CDR3: CASSWSLGGGQETQYF
D: TRBD1; J: TRBJ2-7; V: TRBV5-1; size: -; DNA: TGCGCCAGCAGCCCCGGGACAGGAGGTTACGAGCAGTACTTC; CDR3: CASSPGTGGYEQYF
D: TRBD2; J: TRBJ2-1; V: TRBV5-1; size: once; DNA: TGCGCCAGCAGCTTGCCGGGACTAGCGGGAGCGAATGAGCAGTTCTTC; CDR3: CASSLPGLAGANEQFF
D: -; J: TRBJ2-4; V: TRBV16; size: -; DNA: TGTGCCAGCAGCCAACCGTTCAGGGGCCTAGCCAAAAACATTCAGTACTTC; CDR3: CASSQPFRGLAKNIQYF
D: -; J: TRBJ2-1; V: TRBV7-9; size: -; DNA: TGTGCCAGCAGCTTAGTATATATTGGGCAGTTCTTC; CDR3: CASSLVYIGQFF
D: TRBD2; J: TRBJ2-1; V: TRBV5-1; size: -; DNA: TGCGCCAGCAGCTTGGGGCTAGCGGGATTGAATGAGCAGTTCTTC; CDR3: CASSLGLAGLNEQFF
D: TRBD2; J: TRBJ2-7; V: TRBV6-1; size: -; DNA: TGTGCCAGCTCGAAACTAGCGGGAACCTACGAGCAGTACTTC; CDR3: CASSKLAGTYEQYF
D: -; J: TRBJ2-1; V: TRBV19; size: -; DNA: TGTGCCAGTAGTAGTCAAAGGAGGGCCGGGCAAAATGAGCAGTTCTTC; CDR3: CASSSQRRAGQNEQFF
D: -; J: TRBJ2-1; V: TRBV10-3; size: -; DNA: TGTGCCATCGGCGGGACTCTGGAGAATGAGCAGTTCTTC; CDR3: CAIGGTLENEQFF